These T cell receptor beta chains were read from a single sample in a study of T-cell memory formation after mild COVID-19. Via MiXCR, TCRdb re-called the 5' RACE reads, giving one row per CDR3 protein. The repertoire holds under 450,000 distinct CDR3 sequences, more than 20% seen once, with around 20% in the top ten. Sequencing used PBMCs or a T cell subset sorted from them (not recorded which). All receptors come from a man between 18 and 29 years old who had mild COVID-19 (a few samples of this study predate the infection). Cell type and time point are not known. CDR3s include the opening cysteine and the closing phenylalanine or tryptophan. A D gene is named only where the DNA matches it firmly. Where a row states a size, it is once, few, many or the class of an expanded clone; other rows omit it.

d_gene: .; len: 13; v_gene: TRBV18; j_gene: TRBJ2-5; abundance: few; CDR3nt: TGTGCCAGCTCACCCCTAGCCGAAGAGACCCAGTACTTC; CDR3aa: CASSPLAEETQYF
d_gene: .; len: 13; v_gene: TRBV7-9; j_gene: TRBJ2-1; abundance: .; CDR3nt: TGTGCCAGCAGCCAGACGGGGAGCAATGAGCAGTTCTTC; CDR3aa: CASSQTGSNEQFF
d_gene: TRBD2; len: 18; v_gene: TRBV6-2/TRBV6-3; j_gene: TRBJ2-1; abundance: .; CDR3nt: TGTGCCAGCAGTTACTCCGCGACTAGCGGGGGGGAGTACAATGAGCAGTTCTTC; CDR3aa: CASSYSATSGGEYNEQFF
d_gene: .; len: 12; v_gene: TRBV18; j_gene: TRBJ1-2; abundance: .; CDR3nt: TGTGCCAGCTCGGAAACTACGGGGGAGCACACCTTC; CDR3aa: CASSETTGEHTF
d_gene: .; len: 13; v_gene: TRBV3-1; j_gene: TRBJ2-5; abundance: .; CDR3nt: TGTGCCAGCAGCCAAGATATCGGTGAGACCCAGTACTTC; CDR3aa: CASSQDIGETQYF
d_gene: .; len: 14; v_gene: TRBV6-5; j_gene: TRBJ1-5; abundance: .; CDR3nt: TGTGCCAGCAGTGATAATCGCAGGGATGAGCCCCAGCATTTT; CDR3aa: CASSDNRRDEPQHF
d_gene: TRBD2; len: 15; v_gene: TRBV13; j_gene: TRBJ2-2; abundance: few; CDR3nt: TGTGCCAGCAGCTTCGGGACTAGCTCCTCCGGGGAGCTGTTTTTT; CDR3aa: CASSFGTSSSGELFF
d_gene: TRBD2; len: 18; v_gene: TRBV20-1; j_gene: TRBJ2-3; abundance: .; CDR3nt: TGCAGTGCTAGAGTTAGGACTAGCGGGGGGACTAGCACAGATACGCAGTATTTT; CDR3aa: CSARVRTSGGTSTDTQYF
d_gene: TRBD2; len: 15; v_gene: TRBV4-3; j_gene: TRBJ2-2; abundance: few; CDR3nt: TGCGCCAGCAGACCAGCGGGGGCGAACACCGGGGAGCTGTTTTTT; CDR3aa: CASRPAGANTGELFF
d_gene: .; len: 14; v_gene: TRBV4-1; j_gene: TRBJ2-5; abundance: few; CDR3nt: TGCGCCAGCAGCCAAGATCCGGGCGGGGAGACCCAGTACTTC; CDR3aa: CASSQDPGGETQYF
d_gene: .; len: 13; v_gene: TRBV29-1; j_gene: TRBJ2-2; abundance: .; CDR3nt: TGCAGCGTTGACGAGAGCAACACCGGGGAGCTGTTTTTT; CDR3aa: CSVDESNTGELFF
d_gene: .; len: 13; v_gene: TRBV6-2/TRBV6-3; j_gene: TRBJ2-2; abundance: few; CDR3nt: TGTGCCAGCAGTCGCGACTACACCGGGGAGCTGTTTTTT; CDR3aa: CASSRDYTGELFF
d_gene: .; len: 16; v_gene: TRBV5-5; j_gene: TRBJ2-3; abundance: .; CDR3nt: TGTGCCAGCAGCCCCCGTGGGAGCCAGGCGACAGATACGCAGTATTTT; CDR3aa: CASSPRGSQATDTQYF
d_gene: .; len: 15; v_gene: TRBV18; j_gene: TRBJ2-7; abundance: .; CDR3nt: TGTGCCAGCTCACCATTGACAGGACCCTCCTACGAGCAGTACTTC; CDR3aa: CASSPLTGPSYEQYF
d_gene: .; len: 12; v_gene: TRBV12-3/TRBV12-4; j_gene: TRBJ1-1; abundance: .; CDR3nt: TGTGCCAGCAGCACTCAAGGATGGGAAGCTTTCTTT; CDR3aa: CASSTQGWEAFF
d_gene: .; len: 16; v_gene: TRBV12-3/TRBV12-4; j_gene: TRBJ2-5; abundance: few; CDR3nt: TGTGCCAGCAGTTCCCCGTTGCCGGGGAGGCAAGAGACCCAGTACTTC; CDR3aa: CASSSPLPGRQETQYF
d_gene: TRBD2; len: 14; v_gene: TRBV20-1; j_gene: TRBJ2-3; abundance: few; CDR3nt: TGCAGTGCGTCGACTAGCGGGAGTCGTGATACGCAGTATTTT; CDR3aa: CSASTSGSRDTQYF
d_gene: .; len: 15; v_gene: TRBV7-9; j_gene: TRBJ2-3; abundance: few; CDR3nt: TGTGCCAGCAGCTTAGGCGGGGTAGGCACAGATACGCAGTATTTT; CDR3aa: CASSLGGVGTDTQYF
d_gene: TRBD2; len: 14; v_gene: TRBV6-5; j_gene: TRBJ2-7; abundance: .; CDR3nt: TGTGCCAGCAGTAGAAGCGGGGACTCCTACGAGCAGTACTTC; CDR3aa: CASSRSGDSYEQYF
d_gene: TRBD2; len: 16; v_gene: TRBV5-1; j_gene: TRBJ2-1; abundance: few; CDR3nt: TGCGCCAGCAGCCCTAGCGGGGGCCCGGCGGCCAATGAGCAGTTCTTC; CDR3aa: CASSPSGGPAANEQFF
d_gene: .; len: 17; v_gene: TRBV11-3; j_gene: TRBJ2-6; abundance: once; CDR3nt: TGTGCCAGCAGCCCGGGGGAAATTCGGTCTGGGGCCAACGTCCTGACTTTC; CDR3aa: CASSPGEIRSGANVLTF
d_gene: .; len: 12; v_gene: TRBV20-1; j_gene: TRBJ1-1; abundance: .; CDR3nt: TGCAGTGCCGCCGGTATGAACACTGAAGCTTTCTTT; CDR3aa: CSAAGMNTEAFF
d_gene: TRBD2; len: 13; v_gene: TRBV10-3; j_gene: TRBJ2-1; abundance: few; CDR3nt: TGTGCCACGGAGGGACTAGCTATCAATGAGCAGTTCTTC; CDR3aa: CATEGLAINEQFF
d_gene: TRBD1; len: 17; v_gene: TRBV24-1; j_gene: TRBJ2-1; abundance: once; CDR3nt: TGTGCCACCAGTGACATGACAGGGGGCCGCTCCTACAATGAGCAGTTCTTC; CDR3aa: CATSDMTGGRSYNEQFF
d_gene: TRBD1; len: 15; v_gene: TRBV7-2; j_gene: TRBJ1-1; abundance: .; CDR3nt: TGTGCCAGCAGCTATCACACGGACAGGGATACTGAAGCTTTCTTT; CDR3aa: CASSYHTDRDTEAFF
d_gene: .; len: 13; v_gene: TRBV9; j_gene: TRBJ2-2; abundance: .; CDR3nt: TGTGCCAGCAGCGTCGGGGACACCGGGGAGCTGTTTTTT; CDR3aa: CASSVGDTGELFF
d_gene: TRBD2; len: 17; v_gene: TRBV5-1; j_gene: TRBJ2-1; abundance: .; CDR3nt: TGCGCCAGCAGTCCCTCTAGCGGCGGTACGTCCTACAATGAGCAGTTCTTC; CDR3aa: CASSPSSGGTSYNEQFF
d_gene: .; len: 14; v_gene: TRBV12-3/TRBV12-4; j_gene: TRBJ1-4; abundance: once; CDR3nt: TGTGCCAGCAGTAGTACAGAGGCTAATGAAAAACTGTTTTTT; CDR3aa: CASSSTEANEKLFF
d_gene: .; len: 15; v_gene: TRBV11-2; j_gene: TRBJ1-1; abundance: few; CDR3nt: TGTGCCAGCAGATCCGGGACAACCATCACCCTGGGAGCTTTCTTT; CDR3aa: CASRSGTTITLGAFF
d_gene: .; len: 14; v_gene: TRBV10-3; j_gene: TRBJ2-4; abundance: few; CDR3nt: TGTGCCATCAGTGTGGAGAAGGAGGGCCACATTCAGTACTTC; CDR3aa: CAISVEKEGHIQYF
d_gene: .; len: 14; v_gene: TRBV3-1; j_gene: TRBJ1-6; abundance: .; CDR3nt: TGTGCCAGCAGATTACTGGGCTCGGATTCACCCCTCCACTTT; CDR3aa: CASRLLGSDSPLHF
d_gene: .; len: 15; v_gene: TRBV5-1; j_gene: TRBJ1-2; abundance: few; CDR3nt: TGCGCCAGCAGCTTGGTGGTAGCAGGGAACTATGGCTACACCTTC; CDR3aa: CASSLVVAGNYGYTF
d_gene: .; len: 13; v_gene: TRBV7-2; j_gene: TRBJ1-5; abundance: .; CDR3nt: TGTGCCAGCAGCCTAGGGGGGGCGGAGCTCCAGCATTTT; CDR3aa: CASSLGGAELQHF
d_gene: TRBD1; len: 14; v_gene: TRBV5-6; j_gene: TRBJ1-5; abundance: .; CDR3nt: TGTGCCAGCAGCTCGGGGACAGGTTGGCAGCCCCAGCATTTT; CDR3aa: CASSSGTGWQPQHF
d_gene: .; len: 10; v_gene: TRBV2; j_gene: TRBJ2-5; abundance: many; CDR3nt: TGTGCCAGCAGATACTATACCCAGTACTTC; CDR3aa: CASRYYTQYF
d_gene: TRBD1; len: 13; v_gene: TRBV6-5; j_gene: TRBJ1-2; abundance: .; CDR3nt: TGTGCCAGCAGTAGGGACAGATTCTATGGCTACACCTTC; CDR3aa: CASSRDRFYGYTF
d_gene: .; len: 14; v_gene: TRBV27; j_gene: TRBJ2-2; abundance: .; CDR3nt: TGTGCCAGCAGTCGGAGTTGGAACACCGGGGAGCTGTTTTTT; CDR3aa: CASSRSWNTGELFF
d_gene: .; len: 13; v_gene: TRBV4-3; j_gene: TRBJ1-2; abundance: few; CDR3nt: TGCGCCAGCAGCCGCCCCGACCGGGATGGCTACACCTTC; CDR3aa: CASSRPDRDGYTF
d_gene: .; len: 14; v_gene: TRBV20-1; j_gene: TRBJ1-1; abundance: .; CDR3nt: TGCAGTGCTAGTAAGAGAGACATGAACACTGAAGCTTTCTTT; CDR3aa: CSASKRDMNTEAFF
d_gene: .; len: 13; v_gene: TRBV6-1; j_gene: TRBJ1-1; abundance: few; CDR3nt: TGTGCCAGCAGGCCATTTAGGAACACTGAAGCTTTCTTT; CDR3aa: CASRPFRNTEAFF
d_gene: TRBD2; len: 15; v_gene: TRBV7-2; j_gene: TRBJ2-1; abundance: many; CDR3nt: TGTGCCAGCAGCTTAATGGCGGGGGGGAACAATGAGCAGTTCTTC; CDR3aa: CASSLMAGGNNEQFF
d_gene: .; len: 14; v_gene: TRBV5-1; j_gene: TRBJ1-2; abundance: few; CDR3nt: TGCGCCAGCACCACCAGGGTGCAAAACTATGGCTACACCTTC; CDR3aa: CASTTRVQNYGYTF
d_gene: TRBD1; len: 14; v_gene: TRBV5-1; j_gene: TRBJ2-5; abundance: .; CDR3nt: TGTGCCAGCAGCAGAGACAGGGCGCAAGAGACCCAGTACTTC; CDR3aa: CASSRDRAQETQYF
d_gene: TRBD2; len: 16; v_gene: TRBV12-3/TRBV12-4; j_gene: TRBJ2-3; abundance: .; CDR3nt: TGTGCCAGCAGTTTTGCGGCGGGGGTTGGCACAGATACGCAGTATTTT; CDR3aa: CASSFAAGVGTDTQYF
d_gene: .; len: 14; v_gene: TRBV14; j_gene: TRBJ2-1; abundance: .; CDR3nt: TGTGCCAGCAGCCAAGGGGGGGCATACAATGAGCAGTTCTTC; CDR3aa: CASSQGGAYNEQFF
d_gene: .; len: 10; v_gene: TRBV12-3/TRBV12-4; j_gene: TRBJ2-7; abundance: .; CDR3nt: TGTGCCAGCAGTTCCGACGAGCAGTACTTC; CDR3aa: CASSSDEQYF
d_gene: TRBD2; len: 15; v_gene: TRBV7-2; j_gene: TRBJ2-3; abundance: few; CDR3nt: TGTGCCAGCAGCTTTGCGGGGGGTCCCACAGATACGCAGTATTTT; CDR3aa: CASSFAGGPTDTQYF
d_gene: .; len: 14; v_gene: TRBV2; j_gene: TRBJ2-7; abundance: few; CDR3nt: TGTGCCAGCAGTGAGTATAGGGGAACCTACGAGCAGTACTTC; CDR3aa: CASSEYRGTYEQYF